These 19 T cell receptor beta chains were sequenced from one sample in a study of T cells after posttransplantation cyclophosphamide. Sequenced by immunoSEQ multiplex PCR; TCRdb stores in-frame clones only, minus some. This sample has about 24,000 clones, each found more than once. The specimen was PBMCs. The source is an older woman in good health, CMV-negative, and a related stem cell transplant donor.

This clone was seen at least ten times. This chain uses TRBV2 with TRBJ1-4, with 10 bases fitting TRBD1. The CDR3 is 16 residues long. With V trimmed by 6 bases and J by 10 bases, 14 bases remained unmatched. The germline V gene has CDR1 SNHLY and CDR2 FYNNEI. The CDR3 is CASSSSGGQGSGKLFF. The CDR3 DNA reads as TGTGCCAGCAGCTCCTCCGGGGGACAGGGGTCTGGAAAACTGTTTTTT.

This clone has only a few counts. V gene TRBV7-2 combines with J gene TRBJ1-5; 7 bases are shared with TRBD1. The length of the CDR3 is 13 residues. Unmatched junction bases numbered 5, after V lost 7 bases and J lost 5 bases. Germline CDR1 is SGHTA and CDR2 is FQGNSA. Written as DNA, the CDR3 is TGTGCCAGCAACCATGACAGGGATCAGCCCCAGCATTTT. It is translated as CASNHDRDQPQHF.

This clone was detected ten times or more. The chain links TRBV28 to TRBJ2-5, with TRBD2 matching over 12 bases. J gave up 2 bases and V 5 bases, and 3 bases lay outside the gene matches. CDR1 is MDHEN, CDR2 SYDVKM, per germline. The CDR3 consists of 15 residues. The CDR3 DNA reads as TGTGCCAGCAGTCGGACTAGCGGGATTCAAGAGACCCAGTACTTC. Translated, it gives CASSRTSGIQETQYF.

Ten or more counts support this clone. This sequence joins TRBV7-9 and TRBJ1-6; unclear D gene. V dropped 4 bases and J dropped 6 bases, with 10 bases sitting between them. Germline CDR1 is SEHNR and CDR2 is FQNEAQ (reference sequence). There are 14 residues in the CDR3. In DNA form, the CDR3 reads TGTGCCAGCAGCTCCAGCGCCTTTAATTCACCCCTCCACTTT. Amino acid sequence: CASSSSAFNSPLHF.

This clone has a count of ten or more. This rearrangement joins TRBV14 to TRBJ1-2, with D uncertain. This CDR3 contains 14 residues. The germline gives CDR1 SGHDN, CDR2 FVKESK. Trimming removed 1 base from V and 6 bases from J, with 12 bases in between. The CDR3 DNA is TGTGCCAGCAGCCAAGTAGGAGGTTGGAATGGCTACACCTTC. This gives the protein CASSQVGGWNGYTF.

This clone was detected many times. The genes are TRBV5-1 and TRBJ2-5, with 9 positions matching TRBD1. Trimming at V came to 4 bases and at J to 2 bases, leaving 9 bases not matched to a gene. Germline CDR1 is SGHRS and CDR2 is YFSETQ. CDR3 size: 16 residues. This chain's CDR3 is CASSLSGTGSQETQYF. CDR3 nucleotide sequence: TGCGCCAGCAGCCTCTCCGGGACAGGGTCTCAAGAGACCCAGTACTTC.

CDR3 sequence (DNA): TGTGCCAGCAGTTACTCAGGGGGCACAGATACGCAGTATTTT. Translated, it gives CASSYSGGTDTQYF. The rearrangement uses TRBV6-6 and TRBJ2-3, with a weak D call TRBD1 (5 bases). Germline values: CDR1 MNHNY, CDR2 SVGAGI (reference sequence). The CDR3 runs to 14 residues. V gave up 0 bases and J gave up 1 base, with 5 bases separating them.

This clone has a count of ten or more. V gene TRBV19 combines with J gene TRBJ1-2; a possible D gene is TRBD1 (6 bases). Germline CDR1 LNHDA, CDR2 SQIVND (reference sequence). CDR3 length equals 15 residues. With 4 bases removed from V and 1 base from J, the gap between germline ends came to 13 bases. The CDR3 here is CASSTPGEGNYGYTF. CDR3 nucleotides: TGTGCCAGTAGTACCCCAGGGGAGGGTAACTATGGCTACACCTTC.

This clone was recorded at least ten times. V and J are TRBV6-5 and TRBJ2-5; no clear D gene. V lost 3 bases and J lost 4, with 9 bases in between. CDR1 is MNHEY, CDR2 SVGAGI, per germline. This CDR3 is 13 amino acids long. CDR3 region: CASSYRLAETQYF. CDR3 coding DNA: TGTGCCAGCAGTTATAGGTTAGCAGAGACCCAGTACTTC.

This clone was seen at least ten times. The chain carries TRBV7-9 and TRBJ2-7, with 7 bases that match TRBD1. The CDR3 runs to 16 residues. Germline values: CDR1 SEHNR, CDR2 FQNEAQ (reference sequence). V dropped 0 bases and J dropped 4; count of bases not matched to a gene: 9. Here the CDR3 reads CASSLAMGTVLYEQYV. CDR3 bases: TGTGCCAGCAGCTTAGCGATGGGGACAGTACTATACGAGCAGTACGTC.

V and J are TRBV5-6 and TRBJ2-1, with TRBD2 matching 8 bases. The V gene end was trimmed by 4 bases and the J gene end by 8 bases; junction bases not matched to a gene: 5. CDR1 and CDR2 from the germline V gene are SGHDT and YYEEEE. There are 13 residues in the CDR3. The CDR3 is CASSPGGADEQFF. The CDR3 DNA reads as TGTGCCAGCAGCCCCGGGGGGGCTGATGAGCAGTTCTTC.

This clone was picked up many times. The CDR3: CASSSGHPNYGYTF. CDR3 DNA sequence: TGTGCCAGCAGTTCGGGACACCCTAACTATGGCTACACCTTC. The chain employs TRBV6-5 and TRBJ1-2, with D perhaps TRBD1 (6 bases). The CDR3 spans 14 residues. Germline-derived CDR1 and CDR2 are MNHEY and SVGAGI. With 4 bases removed from V and 0 bases from J, the gap between germline ends came to 9 bases.

The chain recombines TRBV11-2 with TRBJ2-5; tentative D call: TRBD1 (6 bases). Germline lookup yields CDR1 SGHAT and CDR2 FQNNGV. V lost 3 bases, J lost 1 base, and 9 bases lay in between. This CDR3 is built from 14 residues. In nucleotides, the CDR3 is TGTGCCAGCAGCTTTGCAGGGGCCCAAGAGACCCAGTACTTC. Protein product: CASSFAGAQETQYF.

The table lists this clone with many counts. The gene calls are TRBV9 and TRBJ2-2; D unclear. Germline CDR1 SGDLS, CDR2 YYNGEE. The CDR3 length is 15 residues. V was pared by 2 bases and J by 1 base, with 9 bases between. This CDR3 reads CASSVHARNTGELFF. The CDR3 DNA is TGTGCCAGCAGCGTCCATGCCAGGAACACCGGGGAGCTGTTTTTT.

This clone appeared many times. V gene TRBV2 combines with J gene TRBJ1-5; no clear D. The V end was cut by 4 bases, the J end by 1 base, with 11 bases between. Germline values: CDR1 SNHLY, CDR2 FYNNEI. This CDR3 spans 15 amino acids. The CDR3 DNA reads as TGTGCCAGCAGTGGAGGAATAGAGAGCAATCAGCCCCAGCATTTT. Translation gives CASSGGIESNQPQHF. Variable domain in full (rest from reference TRBV2 and TRBJ1-5): EPEVTQTPSHQVTQMGQEVILRCVPISNHLYFYWYRQILGQKVEFLVSFYNNEISEKSEIFDDQFSVERPDGSNFTLKIRSTKLEDSAMYFCASSGGIESNQPQHFGDGTRLSIL.

This clone was seen repeatedly, ten times or more. This chain connects TRBV11-2 to TRBJ2-3, with a weak D call TRBD1 (6 bases). Germline-derived CDR1 and CDR2 are SGHAT and FQNNGV. V was cut by 7 bases and J by 5 bases, with 13 bases left in between. The CDR3 loop spans 13 amino acids. This CDR3 is CASTGQHQDTQYF. The CDR3 nucleotides read TGTGCCAGCACAGGACAGCACCAAGATACGCAGTATTTT.

Ten or more counts support this clone. The chain recombines TRBV13 with TRBJ1-2, with TRBD1 matching over 10 bases. The CDR3 sequence is 14 residues long. Germline V CDR1 and CDR2: PRHDT, FYEKMQ (reference sequence). V was clipped by 3 bases and J by 7 bases; unmatched bases: 5. The CDR3 spells CASSFLRDRGGYTF. The DNA of the CDR3 is TGTGCCAGCAGCTTTCTCCGGGACAGGGGTGGCTACACCTTC.

At least ten counts were recorded for this clone. This chain joins TRBV7-8 and TRBJ1-2; D is unresolved. The CDR3 covers 16 residues. Germline V gives CDR1 SGHVS, CDR2 FQNEAQ. V was shortened by 6 bases and J by 4 bases, with 21 bases between the two germline ends. The CDR3 DNA reads as TGTGCCAGCAGGAGGGCCGGGCCCTCTGGTCCCTATGGCTACACCTTC. Translation gives CASRRAGPSGPYGYTF.

This clone was seen ten or more times. This chain joins TRBV9 and TRBJ2-1; D might be TRBD2 (5 bases). Germline V lookup: CDR1 SGDLS, CDR2 YYNGEE. V lost 0 bases, J lost 10 bases, and 11 bases lay in between. The CDR3 spans 13 residues. CDR3 sequence reads: CASSVAPGLEQFF. The CDR3 DNA sequence: TGTGCCAGCAGCGTAGCGCCTGGACTGGAGCAGTTCTTC.